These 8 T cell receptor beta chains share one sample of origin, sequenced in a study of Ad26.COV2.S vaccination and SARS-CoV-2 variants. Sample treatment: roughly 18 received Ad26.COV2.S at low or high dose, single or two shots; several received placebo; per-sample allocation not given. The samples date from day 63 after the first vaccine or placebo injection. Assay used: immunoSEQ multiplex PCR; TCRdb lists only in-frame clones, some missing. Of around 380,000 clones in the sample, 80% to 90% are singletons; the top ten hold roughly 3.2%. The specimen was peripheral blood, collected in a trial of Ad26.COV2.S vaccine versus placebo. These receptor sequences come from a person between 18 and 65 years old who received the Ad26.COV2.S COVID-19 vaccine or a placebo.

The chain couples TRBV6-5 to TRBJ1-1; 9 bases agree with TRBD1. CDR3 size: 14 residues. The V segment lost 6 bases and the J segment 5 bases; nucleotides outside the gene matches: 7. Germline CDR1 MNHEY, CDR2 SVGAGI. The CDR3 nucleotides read TGTGCCAGCAGACCCGGGACAGGGTATACTGAAGCTTTCTTT. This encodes CASRPGTGYTEAFF.

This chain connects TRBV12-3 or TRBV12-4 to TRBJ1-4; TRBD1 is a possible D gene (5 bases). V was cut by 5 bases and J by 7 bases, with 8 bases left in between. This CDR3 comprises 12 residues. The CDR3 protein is CASSVGGEKLFF. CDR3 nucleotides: TGTGCCAGCAGTGTGGGGGGTGAAAAACTGTTTTTT.

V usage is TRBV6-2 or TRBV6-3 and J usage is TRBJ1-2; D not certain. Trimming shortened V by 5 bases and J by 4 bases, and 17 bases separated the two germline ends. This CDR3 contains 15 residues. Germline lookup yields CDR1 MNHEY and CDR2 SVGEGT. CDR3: CASSPYSDTIYGYTF. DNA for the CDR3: TGTGCCAGCAGTCCGTACAGCGACACCATCTATGGCTACACCTTC.

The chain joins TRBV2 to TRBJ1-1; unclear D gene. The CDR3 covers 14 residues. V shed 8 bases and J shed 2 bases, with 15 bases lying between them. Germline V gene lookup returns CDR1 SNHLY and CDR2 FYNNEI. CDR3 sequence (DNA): TGTGCCAGCGGCTCGGTGGGAGGAAACACTGAAGCTTTCTTT. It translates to CASGSVGGNTEAFF.

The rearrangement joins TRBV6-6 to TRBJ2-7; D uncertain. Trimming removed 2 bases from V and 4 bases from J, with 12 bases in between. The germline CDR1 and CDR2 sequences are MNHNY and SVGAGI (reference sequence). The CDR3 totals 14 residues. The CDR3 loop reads CASSYVQAEYEQYF. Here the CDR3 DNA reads TGTGCCAGCAGTTACGTCCAGGCCGAGTACGAGCAGTACTTC.

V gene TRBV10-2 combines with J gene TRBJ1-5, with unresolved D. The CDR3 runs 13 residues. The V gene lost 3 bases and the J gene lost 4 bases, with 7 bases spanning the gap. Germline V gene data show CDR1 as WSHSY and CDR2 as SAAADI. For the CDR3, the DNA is TGCGCCAGCAGTGATAGGGAGAATCAGCCCCAGCATTTT. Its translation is CASSDRENQPQHF.

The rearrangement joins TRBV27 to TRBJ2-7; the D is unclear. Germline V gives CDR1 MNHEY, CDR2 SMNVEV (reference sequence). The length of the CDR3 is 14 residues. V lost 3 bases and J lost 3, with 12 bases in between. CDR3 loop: CASSFKMDLYEQYF. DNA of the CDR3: TGTGCCAGCAGTTTCAAAATGGACCTCTACGAGCAGTACTTC.

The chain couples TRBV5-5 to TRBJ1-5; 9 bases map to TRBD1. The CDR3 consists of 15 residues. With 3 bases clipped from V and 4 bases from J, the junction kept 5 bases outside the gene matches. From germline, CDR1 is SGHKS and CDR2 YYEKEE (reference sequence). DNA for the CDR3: TGTGCCAGCAGCTGGGGGACAGGGTGGAATCAGCCCCAGCATTTT. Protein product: CASSWGTGWNQPQHF. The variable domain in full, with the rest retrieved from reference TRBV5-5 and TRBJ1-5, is DAGVTQSPTHLIKTRGQQVTLRCSPISGHKSVSWYQQVLGQGPQFIFQYYEKEERGRGNFPDRFSARQFPNYSSELNVNALLLGDSALYLCASSWGTGWNQPQHFGDGTRLSIL.